Here is one T cell receptor beta chain with its context. This CDR3 has 19 residues. In germline, CDR1 is LNHDA, CDR2 SQIVND (reference sequence). With 3 bases clipped from V and 1 base from J, the junction kept 11 bases outside the gene matches. This sample stems from a study of CD8 T cells in Susac syndrome. cDNA came from around 0.5 to 1 ug RNA primed by random hexamers. MiXCR, run by TCRdb on the immunoSEQ multiplex PCR reads, gives a single entry per CDR3 protein. The sample consists of about 130,000 distinct CDR3 sequences, under 95% of them appearing once. This sequence joins TRBV19 and TRBJ2-1; 11 bases are a match to TRBD2. The sequence came from a human donor with multiple sclerosis. The specimen was CD8+ T cells from PBMCs. The CDR3 sequence: CASSIYLSGRGNSYNEQFF. DNA of the CDR3: TGTGCCAGTAGTATTTACCTTAGCGGGAGGGGAAATTCCTACAATGAGCAGTTCTTC.